The sequence of this TCR beta chain was determined in a study of blood T cell repertoires in COVID-19. In the original analysis: Reference gene primer amplification gave estimated nucleated cell counts. This table comes from immunoSEQ multiplex PCR, and its TCRdb copy is limited to in-frame clones, with some not included. That table furnishes V, J and clone size, whereas the DNA furnished D and trimming. The data show about 90,000 clones, 86% seen once. This clone was detected only a few times. Input material: peripheral blood. This TCR came from a man older than 75 with acute or convalescent COVID-19.

The chain's CDR3 is CASSTGFAEAFF. In DNA form, the CDR3 reads TGTGCCAGCAGCACAGGGTTCGCTGAAGCTTTCTTT. The rearrangement links TRBV6-6 to TRBJ1-1; D is possibly TRBD1 (6 bases). In germline, CDR1 is MNHNY, CDR2 SVGAGI (reference sequence). Between the trimmed V and J ends, which lost 6 bases and 6 bases, there was a span of 11 bases. The CDR3 length is 12 residues.